A selection of T cell receptor beta chains follows, all from one sample in a study of T cell responses to AZD1222 COVID-19 vaccine. Libraries were prepared by immunoSEQ multiplex PCR; TCRdb keeps only in-frame clonotypes and omits some of them. The sample holds about 200,000 clones; approximately 90% are singletons and the top ten take nearly 3.5%. The specimen was peripheral blood, collected 28 days after the second AZD1222 dose. These receptors were obtained from an adult who received the AZD1222 COVID-19 vaccine. Both conserved end residues are part of each CDR3. A D gene is named only where the DNA matches it firmly. Clone size is given for some rows only: seen once, a few or many times, or a class if the clone is expanded.

j_call v_call clone_size d_call cdr3_aa cdr3_nt
TRBJ2-7 TRBV4-1 . . CASSQRLVRYEQYF TGCGCCAGCAGCCAGCGGCTAGTAAGGTACGAGCAGTACTTC
TRBJ2-1 TRBV24-1 . . CATSDLEAGEQFF TGTGCCACCAGTGATTTGGAGGCGGGGGAGCAGTTCTTC
TRBJ2-1 TRBV5-1 . . CASSLGPVYNEQFF TGCGCCAGCAGCTTGGGGCCGGTTTACAATGAGCAGTTCTTC
TRBJ2-3 TRBV5-1 . TRBD2 CASSFGTKSSTDTQYF TGCGCCAGCAGCTTCGGGACTAAATCATCCACAGATACGCAGTATTTT
TRBJ1-1 TRBV4-1 . . CASSQPRIADEAFF TGCGCCAGCAGCCAACCTCGGATAGCAGATGAAGCTTTCTTT
TRBJ1-5 TRBV30 . . CAWKTDLQPQHF TGTGCCTGGAAGACAGACCTTCAGCCCCAGCATTTT
TRBJ1-6 TRBV3-1/TRBV3-2 . . CASSQTGYNSPLHF TGTGCCAGCAGCCAGACAGGCTATAATTCACCCCTCCACTTT
TRBJ1-2 TRBV2 . . CASSEATGLGGYTF TGTGCCAGCAGTGAAGCTACGGGACTGGGTGGCTACACCTTC
TRBJ1-3 TRBV28 . TRBD1 CASNLDRVGNTIYF TGTGCCAGCAACCTGGACAGGGTTGGAAACACCATATATTTT
TRBJ1-1 TRBV19 medium-sized . CASSYSQSGTEAFF TGTGCCAGTAGTTACTCGCAATCGGGGACTGAAGCTTTCTTT
TRBJ1-2 TRBV19 . . CASRGGLGYGYTF TGTGCCAGTCGAGGGGGGCTCGGCTATGGCTACACCTTC
TRBJ1-4 TRBV7-2 . TRBD1 CASSLARGTGYEKLFF TGTGCCAGCAGCTTAGCGAGAGGGACAGGCTATGAAAAACTGTTTTTT
TRBJ1-5 TRBV10-1 . . CASSGGKGNQPQHF TGCGCCAGCAGTGGGGGCAAGGGCAATCAGCCCCAGCATTTT
TRBJ2-2 TRBV27 few TRBD1 CASRIRDRGPGELFF TGTGCCAGCAGAATCCGGGACAGGGGCCCCGGGGAGCTGTTTTTT
TRBJ1-1 TRBV2 . TRBD1 CASRTGTGGSPEAFF TGTGCCAGCAGGACCGGGACAGGGGGCTCCCCTGAAGCTTTCTTT
TRBJ2-1 TRBV5-1 . . CASSYRLSDEQFF TGCGCCAGCAGCTACCGACTGTCAGACGAGCAGTTCTTC
TRBJ1-1 TRBV28 . TRBD1 CASSVDRGGNTEAFF TGTGCCAGCAGTGTCGACAGGGGGGGGAACACTGAAGCTTTCTTT
TRBJ2-3 TRBV9 once . CASSVEEQAQYF TGTGCCAGCAGCGTAGAGGAACAGGCGCAGTATTTT
TRBJ1-4 TRBV6-5 . TRBD1 CASSYAGQPNEKLFF TGTGCCAGCAGTTACGCGGGACAGCCTAATGAAAAACTGTTTTTT
TRBJ1-2 TRBV11-3 . . CASSLDWAGNYGYTF TGTGCCAGCAGCTTAGATTGGGCAGGAAACTATGGCTACACCTTC
TRBJ1-2 TRBV7-9 . TRBD1 CASSLANKGTGTGYTF TGTGCCAGCAGCTTAGCGAATAAGGGGACAGGGACCGGCTACACCTTC
TRBJ1-6 TRBV6-5 . . CASSSPGRYNSPLHF TGTGCCAGCAGTTCCCCGGGACGGTATAATTCACCCCTCCACTTT
TRBJ2-5 TRBV15 . TRBD1 CATSRGDRAREETQYF TGTGCCACCAGCAGAGGGGACAGGGCCCGGGAAGAGACCCAGTACTTC
TRBJ1-4 TRBV5-1 once . CASSLERYSEKLFF TGCGCCAGCAGCTTGGAGCGGTACAGCGAAAAACTGTTTTTT
TRBJ1-1 TRBV28 . . CASRQGRWGTEAFF TGTGCCAGCAGACAAGGGCGTTGGGGGACTGAAGCTTTCTTT
TRBJ2-3 TRBV2 . . CASSSGLSTDTQYF TGTGCCAGCAGTTCGGGACTTAGCACAGATACGCAGTATTTT
TRBJ1-5 TRBV9 . TRBD1 CASSVRTGDVQPQHF TGTGCCAGCAGCGTCCGCACAGGGGATGTTCAGCCCCAGCATTTT
TRBJ2-7 TRBV5-1 . . CASSEEPGASYEQYF TGCGCCAGCAGCGAAGAACCGGGAGCCTCCTACGAGCAGTACTTC
TRBJ1-1 TRBV15 . . CATSRDSYREMNTEAFF TGTGCCACCAGCAGAGATTCTTACAGGGAAATGAACACTGAAGCTTTCTTT
TRBJ2-7 TRBV3-1/TRBV3-2 . TRBD1 CASSQEVRTGSYEQYF TGTGCCAGCAGCCAAGAGGTGCGGACAGGGTCCTACGAGCAGTACTTC
TRBJ1-1 TRBV29-1 . . CSVDYPYTEAFF TGCAGCGTTGACTATCCCTACACTGAAGCTTTCTTT
TRBJ2-5 TRBV7-2 . . CASSLAAGSRGQETQYF TGTGCCAGCAGCTTAGCCGCTGGTAGCAGGGGTCAAGAGACCCAGTACTTC
TRBJ2-7 TRBV27 . . CASSSVRTSTYEQYF TGTGCCAGCAGTTCGGTCCGAACGTCTACCTACGAGCAGTACTTC
TRBJ1-6 TRBV24-1 . TRBD1 CATSGTANSPLHF TGTGCCACCTCCGGGACAGCTAATTCACCCCTCCACTTT
TRBJ2-3 TRBV6-5 . . CASSYSKGTRQYF TGTGCCAGCAGTTACTCGAAGGGGACTCGGCAGTATTTT
TRBJ1-3 TRBV15 . . CATSRKGVSGNTIYF TGTGCCACCAGCAGGAAGGGCGTCTCTGGAAACACCATATATTTT
TRBJ1-3 TRBV27 . . CASRALNWEVSGNTIYF TGTGCCAGCAGGGCTCTAAATTGGGAGGTATCTGGAAACACCATATATTTT
TRBJ2-1 TRBV29-1 . . CSVEDQGGYNEQFF TGCAGCGTTGAAGATCAGGGGGGCTACAATGAGCAGTTCTTC
TRBJ2-5 TRBV29-1 . TRBD2 CSVGLGGTQYF TGCAGCGTGGGACTAGGAGGGACCCAGTACTTC
TRBJ1-1 TRBV4-1 . . CASSLPAGTNKAFF TGCGCCAGCAGCCTCCCCGCGGGGACTAATAAGGCTTTCTTT
TRBJ1-5 TRBV12-5 . TRBD1 CASGSDRVNQPQHF TGTGCTAGTGGTTCTGACAGGGTCAATCAGCCCCAGCATTTT
TRBJ1-2 TRBV7-9 . . CASSPEWDGYTF TGTGCCAGCAGCCCCGAATGGGATGGCTACACCTTC
TRBJ2-7 TRBV4-1 . . CASSQEQPYEQYF TGCGCCAGCAGCCAAGAACAGCCCTACGAGCAGTACTTC
TRBJ1-2 TRBV6-5 . . CASSYDLEGYTF TGTGCCAGCAGTTACGACCTCGAGGGCTACACCTTC
TRBJ1-3 TRBV28 . TRBD1 CASSSGQGNTIYF TGTGCCAGCAGTTCGGGACAGGGAAACACCATATATTTT
TRBJ2-5 TRBV3-1/TRBV3-2 once . CASSQIRGTETQYF TGTGCCAGCAGCCAAATCAGGGGCACGGAGACCCAGTACTTC
TRBJ2-1 TRBV28 . . CASTYRDSYNEQFF TGTGCCAGCACGTACCGGGACTCCTACAATGAGCAGTTCTTC
TRBJ2-2 TRBV24-1 . TRBD1 CATSDFGRGTGELFF TGTGCCACCAGTGATTTCGGCAGGGGGACCGGGGAGCTGTTTTTT
TRBJ2-1 TRBV10-1 . . CASSRTGAPSSYNEQFF TGCGCCAGCAGTAGGACGGGGGCCCCGAGCTCCTACAATGAGCAGTTCTTC
TRBJ1-2 TRBV6-5 once TRBD1 CASRPATGRHYGYTF TGTGCCAGCAGACCCGCGACAGGGAGGCACTATGGCTACACCTTC
TRBJ1-5 TRBV7-3 . . CASSSRSRSNQPQHF TGTGCCAGCAGCTCCAGGAGTCGGAGCAATCAGCCCCAGCATTTT
TRBJ2-1 TRBV27 once TRBD2 CATPTSGYNEQFF TGTGCCACTCCGACTAGCGGTTACAATGAGCAGTTCTTC
TRBJ1-2 TRBV28 . . CASSLYVGGGYTF TGTGCCAGCAGCTTATACGTAGGTGGAGGCTACACCTTC
TRBJ1-6 TRBV7-2 . . CASSLKGSSYNSPLHF TGTGCCAGCAGCTTAAAGGGGAGCTCCTATAATTCACCCCTCCACTTT